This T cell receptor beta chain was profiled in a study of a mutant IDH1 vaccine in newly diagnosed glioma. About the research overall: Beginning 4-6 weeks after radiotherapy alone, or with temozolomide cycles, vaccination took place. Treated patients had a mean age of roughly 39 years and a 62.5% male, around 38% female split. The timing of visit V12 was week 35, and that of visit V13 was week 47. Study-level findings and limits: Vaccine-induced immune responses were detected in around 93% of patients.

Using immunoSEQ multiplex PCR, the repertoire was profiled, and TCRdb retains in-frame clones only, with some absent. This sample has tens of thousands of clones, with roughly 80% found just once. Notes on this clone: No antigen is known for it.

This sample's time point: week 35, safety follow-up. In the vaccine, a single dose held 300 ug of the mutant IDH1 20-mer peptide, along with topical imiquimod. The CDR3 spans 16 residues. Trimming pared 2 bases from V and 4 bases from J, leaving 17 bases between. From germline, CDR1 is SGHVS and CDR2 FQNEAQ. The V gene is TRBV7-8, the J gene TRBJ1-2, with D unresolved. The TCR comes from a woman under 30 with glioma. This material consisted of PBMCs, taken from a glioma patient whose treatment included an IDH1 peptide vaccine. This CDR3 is CASSLNTPGGIYGYTF. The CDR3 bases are TGTGCCAGCAGCTTAAATACTCCAGGCGGAATCTATGGCTACACCTTC.